This T cell receptor beta chain emerged from a study of blood T cell repertoires in COVID-19. The study recruited people aged about 18 to 89 years across more than 20 US areas. Cohorts were assigned according to the clinical history that participants reported. Germline-derived CDR1 and CDR2 are SGHRS and YFSETQ. The CDR3 runs to 14 residues. Notes on this clone: One end of the junction varies from germline; a read error may be responsible.

Authors' processing steps: Using reference gene primer amplification, nucleated cell counts were estimated. Here immunoSEQ multiplex PCR was the method, and the copy in TCRdb shows in-frame clones only, minus some. V and J calls and clone size are as listed in that table; D and trimming were resolved from the DNA. Here the sample spans fewer than 250,000 clones, around 90% being singletons. Material for sequencing was PBMCs or T cells enriched from blood (not recorded which). The gene calls are TRBV5-1 and TRBJ2-7, with no clear D. The receptor comes from a woman in her 50s with acute COVID-19. This CDR3 reads CASRVLAASSEQYF. CDR3 DNA sequence: TGCGCCAGCAGAGTTTTAGCTGCTTCCTCCGAGCAGTACTTC.